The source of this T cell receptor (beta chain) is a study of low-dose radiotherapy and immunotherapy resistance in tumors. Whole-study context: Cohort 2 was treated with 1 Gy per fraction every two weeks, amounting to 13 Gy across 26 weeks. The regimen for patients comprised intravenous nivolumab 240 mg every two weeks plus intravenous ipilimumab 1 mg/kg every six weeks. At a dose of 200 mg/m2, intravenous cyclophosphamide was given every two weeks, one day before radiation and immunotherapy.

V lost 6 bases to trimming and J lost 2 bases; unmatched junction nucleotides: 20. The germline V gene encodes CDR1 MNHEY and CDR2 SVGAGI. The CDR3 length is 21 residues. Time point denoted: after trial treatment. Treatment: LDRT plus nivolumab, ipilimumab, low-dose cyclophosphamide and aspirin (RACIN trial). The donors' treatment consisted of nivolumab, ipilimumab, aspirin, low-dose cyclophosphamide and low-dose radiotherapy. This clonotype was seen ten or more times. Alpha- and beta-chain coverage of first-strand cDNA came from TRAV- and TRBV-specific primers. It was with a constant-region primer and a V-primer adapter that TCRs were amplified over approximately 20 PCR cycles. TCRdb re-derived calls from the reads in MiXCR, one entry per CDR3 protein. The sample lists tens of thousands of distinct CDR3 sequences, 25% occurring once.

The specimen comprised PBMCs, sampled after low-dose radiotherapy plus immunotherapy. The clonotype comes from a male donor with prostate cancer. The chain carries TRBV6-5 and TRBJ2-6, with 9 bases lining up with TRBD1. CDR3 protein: CASRITRTGESIVAGANVLTF. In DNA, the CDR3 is TGTGCCAGCAGGATAACCCGGACAGGGGAATCGATAGTGGCTGGGGCCAACGTCCTGACTTTC.